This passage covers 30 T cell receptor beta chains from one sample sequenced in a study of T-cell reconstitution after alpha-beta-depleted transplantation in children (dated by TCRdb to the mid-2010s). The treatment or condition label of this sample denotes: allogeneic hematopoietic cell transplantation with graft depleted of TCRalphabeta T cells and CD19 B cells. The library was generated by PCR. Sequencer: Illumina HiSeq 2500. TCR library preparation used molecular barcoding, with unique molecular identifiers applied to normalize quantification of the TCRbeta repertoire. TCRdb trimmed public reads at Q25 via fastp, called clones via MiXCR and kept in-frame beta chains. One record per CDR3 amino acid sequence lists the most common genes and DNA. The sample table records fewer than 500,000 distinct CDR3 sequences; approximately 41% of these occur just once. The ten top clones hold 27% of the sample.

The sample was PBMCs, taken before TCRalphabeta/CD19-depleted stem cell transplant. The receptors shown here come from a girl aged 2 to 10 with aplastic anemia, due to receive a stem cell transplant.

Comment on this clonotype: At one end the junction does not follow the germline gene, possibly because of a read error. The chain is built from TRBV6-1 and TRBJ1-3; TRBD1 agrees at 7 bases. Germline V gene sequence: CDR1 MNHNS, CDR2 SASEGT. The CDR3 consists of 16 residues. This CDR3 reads CASSESIGTVGNTTYF. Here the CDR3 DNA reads TGTGCCAGCAGTGAATCGATCGGGACAGTTGGAAACACCACATATTTT.

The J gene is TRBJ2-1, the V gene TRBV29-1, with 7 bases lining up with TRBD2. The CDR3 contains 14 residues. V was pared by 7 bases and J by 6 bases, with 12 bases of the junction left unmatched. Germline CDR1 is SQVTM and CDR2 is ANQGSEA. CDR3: CSARGVLGGNEQFF. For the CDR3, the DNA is TGCAGCGCTCGGGGGGTCTTGGGCGGCAATGAGCAGTTCTTC.

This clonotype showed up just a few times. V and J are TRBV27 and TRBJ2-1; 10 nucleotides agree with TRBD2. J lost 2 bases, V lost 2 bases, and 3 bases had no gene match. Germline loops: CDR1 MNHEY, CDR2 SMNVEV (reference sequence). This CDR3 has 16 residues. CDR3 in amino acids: CASSLGSGRAYNEQFF. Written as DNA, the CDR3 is TGTGCCAGCAGTTTAGGGAGCGGGAGGGCCTACAATGAGCAGTTCTTC.

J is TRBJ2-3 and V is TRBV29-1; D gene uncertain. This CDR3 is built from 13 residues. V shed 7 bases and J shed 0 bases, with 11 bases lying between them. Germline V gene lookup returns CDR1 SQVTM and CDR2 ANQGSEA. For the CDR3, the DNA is TGCAGCGGTTTGACCCTTAGCACAGATACGCAGTATTTT. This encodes CSGLTLSTDTQYF.

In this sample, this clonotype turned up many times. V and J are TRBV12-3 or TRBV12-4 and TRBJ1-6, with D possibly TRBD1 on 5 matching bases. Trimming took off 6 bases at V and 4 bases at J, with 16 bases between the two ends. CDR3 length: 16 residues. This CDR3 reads CASRGGGGPYNSPLHF. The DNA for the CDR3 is TGTGCCAGCAGGGGCGGCGGGGGACCATATAATTCACCCCTCCACTTT.

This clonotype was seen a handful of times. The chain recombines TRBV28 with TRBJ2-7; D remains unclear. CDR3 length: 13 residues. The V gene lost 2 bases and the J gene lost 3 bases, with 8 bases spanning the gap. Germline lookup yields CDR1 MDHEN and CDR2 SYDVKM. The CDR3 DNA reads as TGTGCCAGCAGTTTAGAGCACCTCTACGAGCAGTACTTC. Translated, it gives CASSLEHLYEQYF.

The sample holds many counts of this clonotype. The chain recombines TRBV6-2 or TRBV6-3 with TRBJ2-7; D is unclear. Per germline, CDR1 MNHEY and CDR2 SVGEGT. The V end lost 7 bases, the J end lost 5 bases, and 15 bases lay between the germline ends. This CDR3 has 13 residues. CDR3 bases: TGTGCCAGCAATGAGGTCCCTATCGACGAGCAGTACTTC. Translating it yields CASNEVPIDEQYF.

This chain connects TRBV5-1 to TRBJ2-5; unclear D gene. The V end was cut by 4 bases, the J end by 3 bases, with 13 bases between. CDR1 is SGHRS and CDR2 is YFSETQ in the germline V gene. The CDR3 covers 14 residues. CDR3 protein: CASSDKRREETQYF. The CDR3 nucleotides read TGCGCCAGCAGCGACAAAAGAAGGGAAGAGACCCAGTACTTC.

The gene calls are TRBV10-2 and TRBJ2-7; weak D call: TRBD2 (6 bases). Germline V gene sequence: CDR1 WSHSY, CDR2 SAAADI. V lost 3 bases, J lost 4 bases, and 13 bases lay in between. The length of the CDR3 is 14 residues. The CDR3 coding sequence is TGCGCCAGCAGTGAAAAAGGACGGGGGTACGAGCAGTACTTC. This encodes CASSEKGRGYEQYF.

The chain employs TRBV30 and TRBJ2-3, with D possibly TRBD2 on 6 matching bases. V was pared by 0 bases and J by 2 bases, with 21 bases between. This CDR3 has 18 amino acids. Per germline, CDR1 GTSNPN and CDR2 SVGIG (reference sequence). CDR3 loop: CAWSVWGVGVRNTDTQYF. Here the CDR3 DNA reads TGTGCCTGGAGTGTGTGGGGGGTGGGCGTTCGTAACACAGATACGCAGTATTTT. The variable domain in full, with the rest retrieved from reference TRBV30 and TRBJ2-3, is SQTIHQWPATLVQPVGSPLSLECTVEGTSNPNLYWYRQAAGRGLQLLFYSVGIGQISSEVPQNLSASRPQDRQFILSSKKLLLSDSGFYLCAWSVWGVGVRNTDTQYFGPGTRLTVL.

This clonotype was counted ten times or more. The CDR3 sequence: CASSLEGGQPQHF. For the CDR3, the DNA is TGCGCCAGCAGCTTGGAGGGAGGTCAGCCCCAGCATTTT. The chain is built from TRBV5-1 and TRBJ1-5; D call uncertain. This CDR3 contains 13 residues. Trimming cost V 0 bases and J 6 bases, with 7 bases left between them. Germline values: CDR1 SGHRS, CDR2 YFSETQ. Full variable domain (rest looked up from reference TRBV5-1 and TRBJ1-5): KAGVTQTPRYLIKTRGQQVTLSCSPISGHRSVSWYQQTPGQGLQFLFEYFSETQRNKGNFPGRFSGRQFSNSRSEMNVSTLELGDSALYLCASSLEGGQPQHFGDGTRLSIL.

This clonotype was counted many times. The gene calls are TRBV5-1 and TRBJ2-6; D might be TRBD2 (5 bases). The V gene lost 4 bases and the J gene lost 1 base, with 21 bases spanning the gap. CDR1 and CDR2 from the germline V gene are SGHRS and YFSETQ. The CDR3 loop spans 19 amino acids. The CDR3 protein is CASSLEVFGVESGANVLTF. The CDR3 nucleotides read TGCGCCAGCAGCCTGGAGGTTTTCGGGGTTGAATCTGGGGCCAACGTCCTGACTTTC.

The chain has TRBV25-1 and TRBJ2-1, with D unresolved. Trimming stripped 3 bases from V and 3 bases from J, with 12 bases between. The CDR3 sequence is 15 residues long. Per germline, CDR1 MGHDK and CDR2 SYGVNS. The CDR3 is CASSDPVDVYNEQFF. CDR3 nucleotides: TGTGCCAGCAGTGACCCCGTAGATGTCTACAATGAGCAGTTCTTC.

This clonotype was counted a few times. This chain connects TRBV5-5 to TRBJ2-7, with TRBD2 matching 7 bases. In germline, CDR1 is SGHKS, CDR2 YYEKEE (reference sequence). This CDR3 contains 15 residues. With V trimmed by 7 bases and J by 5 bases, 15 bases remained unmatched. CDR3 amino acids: CASLRGGPGLDEQYF. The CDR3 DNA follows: TGTGCCAGCCTCCGGGGAGGGCCGGGCCTCGACGAGCAGTACTTC.

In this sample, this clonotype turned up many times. This chain's CDR3 is CATSRDRDTIVYGYTF. In nucleotides, the CDR3 is TGTGCCACCAGCAGGGACCGGGACACCATCGTCTATGGCTACACCTTC. V gene TRBV15 combines with J gene TRBJ1-2, with a possible D match to TRBD1 (6 bases). The CDR3 sequence is 16 residues long. CDR1 is LNHNV, CDR2 YYDKDF, per germline (reference sequence). Trimming left V 3 bases short and J 4 bases short, with 18 bases between.

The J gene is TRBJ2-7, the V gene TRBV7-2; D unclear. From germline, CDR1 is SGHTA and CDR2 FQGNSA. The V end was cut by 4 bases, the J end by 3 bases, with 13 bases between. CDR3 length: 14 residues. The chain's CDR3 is CASSSQWDLYEQYF. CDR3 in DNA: TGTGCCAGCAGCTCCCAATGGGATCTCTACGAGCAGTACTTC. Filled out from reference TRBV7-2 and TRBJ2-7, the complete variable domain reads GAGVSQSPSNKVTEKGKDVELRCDPISGHTALYWYRQSLGQGLEFLIYFQGNSAPDKSGLPSDRFSAERTGGSVSTLTIQRTQQEDSAVYLCASSSQWDLYEQYFGPGTRLTVT.

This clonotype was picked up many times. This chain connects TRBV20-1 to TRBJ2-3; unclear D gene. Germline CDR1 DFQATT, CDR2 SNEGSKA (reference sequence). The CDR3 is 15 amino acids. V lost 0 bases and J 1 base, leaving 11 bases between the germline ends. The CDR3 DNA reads TGCAGTGCTAGAGATGAGAGGTCTGGCACAGATACGCAGTATTTT. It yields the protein CSARDERSGTDTQYF.

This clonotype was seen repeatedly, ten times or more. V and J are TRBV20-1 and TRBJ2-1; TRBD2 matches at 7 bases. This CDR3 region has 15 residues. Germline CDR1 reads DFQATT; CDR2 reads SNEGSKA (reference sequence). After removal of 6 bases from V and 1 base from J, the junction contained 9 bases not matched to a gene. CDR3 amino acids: CSARVGGISYNEQFF. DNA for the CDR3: TGCAGTGCGCGCGTCGGGGGGATTTCCTACAATGAGCAGTTCTTC.

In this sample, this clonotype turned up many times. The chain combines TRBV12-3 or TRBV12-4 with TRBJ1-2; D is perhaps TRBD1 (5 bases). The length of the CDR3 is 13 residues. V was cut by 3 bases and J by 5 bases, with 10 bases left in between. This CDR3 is CASSFRAGYGYTF. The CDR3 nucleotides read TGTGCCAGCAGTTTCAGGGCCGGGTATGGCTACACCTTC.

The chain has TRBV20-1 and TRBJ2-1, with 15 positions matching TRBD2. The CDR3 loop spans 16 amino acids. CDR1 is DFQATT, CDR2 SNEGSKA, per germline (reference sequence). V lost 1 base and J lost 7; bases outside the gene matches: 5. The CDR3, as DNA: TGCAGTGCTAGAGGAACCGGGACTAGCGGGAGGAATGAGCAGTTCTTC. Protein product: CSARGTGTSGRNEQFF.

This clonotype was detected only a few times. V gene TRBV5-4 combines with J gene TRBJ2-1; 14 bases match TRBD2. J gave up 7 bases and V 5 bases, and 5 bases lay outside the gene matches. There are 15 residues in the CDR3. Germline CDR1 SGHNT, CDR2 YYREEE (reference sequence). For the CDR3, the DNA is TGTGCCAGCAGACACGGGACTAGCGGGAGTAATGAGCAGTTCTTC. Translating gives CASRHGTSGSNEQFF. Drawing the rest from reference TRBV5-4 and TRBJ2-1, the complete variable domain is ETGVTQSPTHLIKTRGQQVTLRCSSQSGHNTVSWYQQALGQGPQFIFQYYREEENGRGNFPPRFSGLQFPNYSSELNVNALELDDSALYLCASRHGTSGSNEQFFGPGTRLTVL.

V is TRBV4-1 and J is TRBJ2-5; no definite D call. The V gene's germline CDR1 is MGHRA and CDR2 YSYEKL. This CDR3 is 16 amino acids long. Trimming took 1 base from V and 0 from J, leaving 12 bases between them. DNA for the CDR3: TGCGCCAGCAGCCAAGTTTGGGCCCGGGACCAAGAGACCCAGTACTTC. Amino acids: CASSQVWARDQETQYF.

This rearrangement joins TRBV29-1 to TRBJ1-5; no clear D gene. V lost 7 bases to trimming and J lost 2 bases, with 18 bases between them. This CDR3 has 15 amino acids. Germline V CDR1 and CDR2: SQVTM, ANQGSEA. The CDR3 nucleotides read TGCAGCGGCCGGCGCACCGGGGATGGCAATCAGCCCCAGCATTTT. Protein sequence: CSGRRTGDGNQPQHF.

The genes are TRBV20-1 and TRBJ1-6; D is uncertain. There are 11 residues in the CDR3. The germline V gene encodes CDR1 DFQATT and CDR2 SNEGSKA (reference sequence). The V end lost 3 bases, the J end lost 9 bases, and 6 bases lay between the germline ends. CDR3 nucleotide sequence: TGCAGTGCTAGCGAGGGTTCACCCCTCCACTTT. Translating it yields CSASEGSPLHF.

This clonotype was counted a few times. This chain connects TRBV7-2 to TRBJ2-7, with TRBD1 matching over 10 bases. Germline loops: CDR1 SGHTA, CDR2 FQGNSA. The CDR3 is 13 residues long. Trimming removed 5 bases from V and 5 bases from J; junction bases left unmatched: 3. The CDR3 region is CASSATGGNEQYF. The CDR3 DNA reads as TGTGCCAGCAGCGCGACAGGGGGCAACGAGCAGTACTTC.

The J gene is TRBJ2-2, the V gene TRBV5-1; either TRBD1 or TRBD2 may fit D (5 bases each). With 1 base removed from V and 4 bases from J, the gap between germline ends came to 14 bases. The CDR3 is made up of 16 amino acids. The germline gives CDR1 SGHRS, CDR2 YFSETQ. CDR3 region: CASSLRGPRGTGELFF. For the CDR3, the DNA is TGCGCCAGCAGCTTGAGAGGGCCGAGGGGCACCGGGGAGCTGTTTTTT.

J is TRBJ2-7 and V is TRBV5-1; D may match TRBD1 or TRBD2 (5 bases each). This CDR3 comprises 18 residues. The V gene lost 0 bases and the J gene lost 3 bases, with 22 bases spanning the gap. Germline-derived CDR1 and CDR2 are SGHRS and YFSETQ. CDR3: CASSLASLIRDGYYEQYF. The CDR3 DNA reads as TGCGCCAGCAGCTTGGCCTCCTTGATACGGGACGGGTACTACGAGCAGTACTTC.

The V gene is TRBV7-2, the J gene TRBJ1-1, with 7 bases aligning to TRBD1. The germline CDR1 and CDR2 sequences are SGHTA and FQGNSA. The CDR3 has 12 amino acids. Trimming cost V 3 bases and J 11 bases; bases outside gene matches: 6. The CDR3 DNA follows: TGTGCCAGCAGCTTTTATCAGGGGGACGCTTTCTTT. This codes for CASSFYQGDAFF.

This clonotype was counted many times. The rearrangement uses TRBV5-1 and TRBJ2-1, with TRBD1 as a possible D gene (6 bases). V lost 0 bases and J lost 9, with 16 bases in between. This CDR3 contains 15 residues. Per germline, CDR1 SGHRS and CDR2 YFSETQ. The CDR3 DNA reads TGCGCCAGCAGCTTGGGTGGGGGCGAGTTTAGTGAGCAGTTCTTC. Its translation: CASSLGGGEFSEQFF.

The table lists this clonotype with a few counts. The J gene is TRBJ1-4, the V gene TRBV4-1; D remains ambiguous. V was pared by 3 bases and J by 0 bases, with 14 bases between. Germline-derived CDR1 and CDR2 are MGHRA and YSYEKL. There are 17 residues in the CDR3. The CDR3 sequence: CASSQYWIGATNEKLFF. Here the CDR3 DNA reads TGCGCCAGCAGCCAGTATTGGATCGGGGCAACTAATGAAAAACTGTTTTTT.